The 4 T cell receptor beta chains listed next were all sequenced from one sample in a study of blood T cell repertoires in COVID-19. Data came from immunoSEQ multiplex PCR; TCRdb stores just in-frame clones and leaves some out. The sample has 310,000 or so clones, approximately 90% seen once. Sample: peripheral blood. The receptors come from a woman between 50 and 59 years old with active or convalescent COVID-19.

This clone was seen a single time. The J gene is TRBJ2-1, the V gene TRBV27; possibly TRBD2 for D (5 bases). V lost 5 bases to trimming and J lost 5 bases, with 10 bases between them. Germline V gene lookup returns CDR1 MNHEY and CDR2 SMNVEV (reference sequence). This CDR3 spans 13 amino acids. The CDR3 coding sequence is TGTGCCAGCAGTCCCGGGATCCACAATGAGCAGTTCTTC. Residues: CASSPGIHNEQFF.

Here the CDR3 DNA reads TGTGCCAGCTCACAATCTAGCACAGATACGCAGTATTTT. This codes for CASSQSSTDTQYF. The rearrangement links TRBV18 to TRBJ2-3; D is unclear. Trimming cost V 4 bases and J 0 bases, with 5 bases left between them. Germline-derived CDR1 and CDR2 are KGHSH and LQKENI. This CDR3 is built from 13 residues.

The chain has TRBV3-1 (or the pseudogene TRBV3-2) and TRBJ2-1; a weak D match, TRBD1 (5 bases). The CDR3 spans 15 residues. Germline V CDR1 and CDR2: LGHDT, YNNKEL (reference sequence). Trimming took 3 bases from V and 4 from J, leaving 13 bases between them. This CDR3 reads CASSQFVGPYNEQFF. DNA of the CDR3: TGTGCCAGCAGCCAGTTCGTGGGGCCTTACAATGAGCAGTTCTTC.

V usage is TRBV5-6 and J usage is TRBJ1-2, with D possibly being TRBD1 (5 bases). Per the germline V gene, CDR1 is SGHDT and CDR2 is YYEEEE. CDR3 length equals 14 residues. V lost 1 base and J lost 1, with 8 bases in between. The CDR3 region is CASSLLDSNYGYTF. The CDR3 coding sequence is TGTGCCAGCAGCTTGCTCGACAGTAACTATGGCTACACCTTC.